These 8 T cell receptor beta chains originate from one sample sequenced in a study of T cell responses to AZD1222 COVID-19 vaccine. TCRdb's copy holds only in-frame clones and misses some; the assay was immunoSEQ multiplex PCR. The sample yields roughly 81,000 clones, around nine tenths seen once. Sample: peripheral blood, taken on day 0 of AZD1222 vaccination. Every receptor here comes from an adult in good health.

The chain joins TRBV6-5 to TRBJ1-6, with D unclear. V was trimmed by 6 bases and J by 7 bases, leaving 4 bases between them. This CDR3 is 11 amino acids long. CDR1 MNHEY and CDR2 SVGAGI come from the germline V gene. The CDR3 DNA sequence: TGTGCCAGCAGAGGCAATTCACCCCTCCACTTT. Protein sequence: CASRGNSPLHF.

Written as DNA, the CDR3 is TGTGCCAGCAGCCCAAGTGCGGGGACGAACACTGAAGCTTTCTTT. The encoded protein is CASSPSAGTNTEAFF. The rearrangement joins TRBV28 to TRBJ1-1, with D maybe TRBD1 (5 bases). Trimming removed 6 bases at V and 1 base at J, with 15 bases between. The germline V gene encodes CDR1 MDHEN and CDR2 SYDVKM. There are 15 residues in the CDR3.

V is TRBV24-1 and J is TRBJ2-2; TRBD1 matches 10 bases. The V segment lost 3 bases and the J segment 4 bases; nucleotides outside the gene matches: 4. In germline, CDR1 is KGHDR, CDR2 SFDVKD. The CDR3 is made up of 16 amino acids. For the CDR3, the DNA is TGTGCCACCAGTGATCCGGGACAGGGGACCACCGGGGAGCTGTTTTTT. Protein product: CATSDPGQGTTGELFF.

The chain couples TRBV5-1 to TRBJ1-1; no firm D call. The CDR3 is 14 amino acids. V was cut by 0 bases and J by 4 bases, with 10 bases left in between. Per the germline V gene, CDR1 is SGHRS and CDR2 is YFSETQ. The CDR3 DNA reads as TGCGCCAGCAGCTTGGGAGGGAGAAGCACTGAAGCTTTCTTT. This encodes CASSLGGRSTEAFF.

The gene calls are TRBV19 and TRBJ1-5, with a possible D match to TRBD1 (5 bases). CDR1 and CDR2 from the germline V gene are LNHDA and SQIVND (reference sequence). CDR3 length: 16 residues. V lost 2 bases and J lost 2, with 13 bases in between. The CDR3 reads CASSITGLEGNQPQHF. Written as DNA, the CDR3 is TGTGCCAGTAGTATAACAGGTCTCGAGGGCAATCAGCCCCAGCATTTT.

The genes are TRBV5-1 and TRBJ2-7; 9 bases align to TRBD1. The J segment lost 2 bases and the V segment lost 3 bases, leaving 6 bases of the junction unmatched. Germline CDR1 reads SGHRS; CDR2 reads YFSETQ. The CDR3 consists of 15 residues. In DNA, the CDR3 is TGCGCCAGCAGCTCTCGACAGGGGGAGGCCTACGAGCAGTACTTC. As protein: CASSSRQGEAYEQYF.

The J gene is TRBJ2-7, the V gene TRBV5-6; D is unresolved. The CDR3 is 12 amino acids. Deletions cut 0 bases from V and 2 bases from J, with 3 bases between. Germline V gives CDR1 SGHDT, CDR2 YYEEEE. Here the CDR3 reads CASSLGTYEQYF. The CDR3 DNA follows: TGTGCCAGCAGCTTGGGGACCTACGAGCAGTACTTC.

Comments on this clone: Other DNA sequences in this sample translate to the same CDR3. CDR3 amino acids: CASSTGQGHTEAFF. CDR3 DNA sequence: TGTGCCAGTAGTACGGGACAGGGTCACACTGAAGCTTTCTTT. V usage is TRBV19 and J usage is TRBJ1-1; 9 positions agree with TRBD1. J was trimmed by 3 bases and V by 4 bases; bases with no gene match: 3. The germline gives CDR1 LNHDA, CDR2 SQIVND (reference sequence). The CDR3 has 14 residues.